One T cell receptor (beta chain) is described in this entry. Its antigen is unidentified. This CDR3 comprises 14 residues. Germline CDR1 and CDR2: SGHAT and FQDESV (reference sequence). Trimming cost V 2 bases and J 5 bases, with 10 bases left between them. The sample comes from a study of Ad26.COV2.S vaccination and SARS-CoV-2 variants. Clones were sequenced by immunoSEQ multiplex PCR, and TCRdb holds only the in-frame ones, with some missing. The sample includes over 85,000 clones, over 60% of them seen just once. Notes on the study in general: Measurement of non-spike TCR breadth gave similar results in vaccine and placebo recipients. Substantial breadth in spike-specific CD8+ and CD4+ T cell responses was reportedly seen after vaccination.

The source is a human donor who had recovered from COVID-19. The specimen comprised peripheral blood, sampled after recovery from COVID-19. The chain is built from TRBV11-1 and TRBJ2-1; no clear D. This CDR3 is CASSLSGHNNEQFF. The CDR3 nucleotides read TGTGCCAGCAGCTTAAGTGGGCATAACAATGAGCAGTTCTTC.